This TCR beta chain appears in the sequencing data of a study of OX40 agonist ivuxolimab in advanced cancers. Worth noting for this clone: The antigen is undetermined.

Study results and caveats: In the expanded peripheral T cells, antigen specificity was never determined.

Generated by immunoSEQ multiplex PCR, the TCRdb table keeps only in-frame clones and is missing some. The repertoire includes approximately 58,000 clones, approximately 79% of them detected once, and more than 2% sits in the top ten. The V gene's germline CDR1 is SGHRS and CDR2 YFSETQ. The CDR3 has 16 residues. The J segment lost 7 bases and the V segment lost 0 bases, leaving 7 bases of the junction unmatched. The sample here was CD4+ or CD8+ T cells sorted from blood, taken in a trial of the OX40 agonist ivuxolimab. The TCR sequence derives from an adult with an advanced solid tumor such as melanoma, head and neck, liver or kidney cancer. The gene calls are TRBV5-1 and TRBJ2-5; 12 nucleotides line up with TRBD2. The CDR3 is CASSLVLAGGQRTQYF. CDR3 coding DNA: TGCGCCAGCAGCTTGGTCCTAGCGGGGGGGCAACGGACCCAGTACTTC.